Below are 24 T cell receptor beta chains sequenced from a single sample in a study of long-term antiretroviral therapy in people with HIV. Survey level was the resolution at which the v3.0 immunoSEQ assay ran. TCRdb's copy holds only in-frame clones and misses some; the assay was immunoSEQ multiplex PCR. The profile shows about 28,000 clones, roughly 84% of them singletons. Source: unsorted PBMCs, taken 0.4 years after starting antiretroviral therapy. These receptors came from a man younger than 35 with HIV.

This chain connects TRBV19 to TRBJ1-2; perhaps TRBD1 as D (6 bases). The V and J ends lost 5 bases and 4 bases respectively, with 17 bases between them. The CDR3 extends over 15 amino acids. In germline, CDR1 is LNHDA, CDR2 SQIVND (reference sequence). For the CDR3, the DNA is TGTGCCAGTAGTCCTGCGGCAGGGGATATCTATGGCTACACCTTC. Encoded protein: CASSPAAGDIYGYTF.

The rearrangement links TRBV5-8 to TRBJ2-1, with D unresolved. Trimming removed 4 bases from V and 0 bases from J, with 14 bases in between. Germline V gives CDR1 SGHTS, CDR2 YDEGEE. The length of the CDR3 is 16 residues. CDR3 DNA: TGTGCCAGCAGCCTGTACCATTTATACTCCTACAATGAGCAGTTCTTC. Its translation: CASSLYHLYSYNEQFF.

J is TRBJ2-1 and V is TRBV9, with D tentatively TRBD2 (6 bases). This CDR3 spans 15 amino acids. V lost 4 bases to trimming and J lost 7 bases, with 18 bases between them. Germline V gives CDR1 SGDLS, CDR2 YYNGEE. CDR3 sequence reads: CASSHTTGLLNEQFF. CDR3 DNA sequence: TGTGCCAGCAGCCACACAACGGGACTCCTTAATGAGCAGTTCTTC.

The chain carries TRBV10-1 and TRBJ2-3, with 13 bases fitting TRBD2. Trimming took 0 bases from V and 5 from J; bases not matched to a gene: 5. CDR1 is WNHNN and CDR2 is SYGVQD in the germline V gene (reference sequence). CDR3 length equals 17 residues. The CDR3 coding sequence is TGCGCCAGCAGTGAGTCCACTAGCGGGGGGGCTAAAGATACGCAGTATTTT. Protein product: CASSESTSGGAKDTQYF.

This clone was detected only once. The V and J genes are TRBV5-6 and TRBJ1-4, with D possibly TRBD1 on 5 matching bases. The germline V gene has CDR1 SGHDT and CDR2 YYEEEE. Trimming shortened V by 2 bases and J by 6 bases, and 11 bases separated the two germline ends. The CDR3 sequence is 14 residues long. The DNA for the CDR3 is TGTGCCAGCAGCTTAAGCAGGGAGGATGAAAAACTGTTTTTT. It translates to CASSLSREDEKLFF.

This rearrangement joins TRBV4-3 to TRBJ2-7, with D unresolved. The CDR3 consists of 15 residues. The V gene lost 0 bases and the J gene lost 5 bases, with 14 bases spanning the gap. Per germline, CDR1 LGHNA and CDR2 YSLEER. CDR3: CASSQEEGSGDEQYF. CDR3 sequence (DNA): TGCGCCAGCAGCCAAGAGGAAGGGTCAGGTGACGAGCAGTACTTC.

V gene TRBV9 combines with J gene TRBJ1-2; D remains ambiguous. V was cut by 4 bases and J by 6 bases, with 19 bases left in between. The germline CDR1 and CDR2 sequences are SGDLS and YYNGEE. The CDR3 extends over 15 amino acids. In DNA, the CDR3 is TGTGCCAGCAGCCCCCCCAGCGGACTTACGGATGGCTACACCTTC. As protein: CASSPPSGLTDGYTF.

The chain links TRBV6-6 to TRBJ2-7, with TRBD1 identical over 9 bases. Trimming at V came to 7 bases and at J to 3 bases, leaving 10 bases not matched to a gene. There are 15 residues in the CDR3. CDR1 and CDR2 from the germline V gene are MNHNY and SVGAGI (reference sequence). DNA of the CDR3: TGTGCCAGCATCCCCGGGGGACAGGGTTACTACGAGCAGTACTTC. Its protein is CASIPGGQGYYEQYF.

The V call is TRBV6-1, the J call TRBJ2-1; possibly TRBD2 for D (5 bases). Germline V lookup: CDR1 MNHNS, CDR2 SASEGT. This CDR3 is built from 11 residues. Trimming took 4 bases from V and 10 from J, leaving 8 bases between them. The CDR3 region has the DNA TGTGCCAGCAGTGGCGGAGGCGAGCAGTTCTTC. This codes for CASSGGGEQFF.

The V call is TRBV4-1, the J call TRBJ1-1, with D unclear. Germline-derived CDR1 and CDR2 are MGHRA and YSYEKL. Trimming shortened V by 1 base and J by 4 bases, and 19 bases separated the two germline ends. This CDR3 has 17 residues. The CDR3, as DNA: TGCGCCAGCAGCCAAGTTATTTACGGTAAAGAAGGCACTGAAGCTTTCTTT. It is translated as CASSQVIYGKEGTEAFF.

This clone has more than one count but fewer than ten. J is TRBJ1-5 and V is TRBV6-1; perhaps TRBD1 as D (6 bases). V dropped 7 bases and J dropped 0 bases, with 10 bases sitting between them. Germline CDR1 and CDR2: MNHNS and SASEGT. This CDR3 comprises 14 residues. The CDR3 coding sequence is TGTGCCAGCAACGAGGGGGATAGCAATCAGCCCCAGCATTTT. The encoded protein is CASNEGDSNQPQHF.

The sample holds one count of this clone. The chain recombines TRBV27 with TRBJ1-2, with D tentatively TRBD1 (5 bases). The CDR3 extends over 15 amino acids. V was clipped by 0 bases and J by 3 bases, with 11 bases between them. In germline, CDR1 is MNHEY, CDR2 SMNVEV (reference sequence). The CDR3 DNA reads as TGTGCCAGCAGTTTATCGGGGGAGGGCGACTATGGCTACACCTTC. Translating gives CASSLSGEGDYGYTF.

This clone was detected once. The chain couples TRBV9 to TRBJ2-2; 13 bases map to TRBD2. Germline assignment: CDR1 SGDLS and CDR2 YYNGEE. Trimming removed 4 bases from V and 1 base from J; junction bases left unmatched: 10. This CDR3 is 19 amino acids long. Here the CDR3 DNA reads TGTGCCAGCAGCCTAAGACTAGCGGGGGGACCTGTGAACACCGGGGAGCTGTTTTTT. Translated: CASSLRLAGGPVNTGELFF.

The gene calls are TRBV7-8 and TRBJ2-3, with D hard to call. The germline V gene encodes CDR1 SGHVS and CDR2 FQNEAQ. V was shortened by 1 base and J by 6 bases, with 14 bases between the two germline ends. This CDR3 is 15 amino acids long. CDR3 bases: TGTGCCAGCAGCTTAGGGAACTATAAATGGGATACGCAGTATTTT. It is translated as CASSLGNYKWDTQYF.

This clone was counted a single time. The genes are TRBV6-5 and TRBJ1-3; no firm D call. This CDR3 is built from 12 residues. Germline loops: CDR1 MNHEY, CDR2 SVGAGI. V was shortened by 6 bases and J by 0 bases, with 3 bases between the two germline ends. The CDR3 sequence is CASSPSGNTIYF. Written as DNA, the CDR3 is TGTGCCAGCAGCCCCTCTGGAAACACCATATATTTT.

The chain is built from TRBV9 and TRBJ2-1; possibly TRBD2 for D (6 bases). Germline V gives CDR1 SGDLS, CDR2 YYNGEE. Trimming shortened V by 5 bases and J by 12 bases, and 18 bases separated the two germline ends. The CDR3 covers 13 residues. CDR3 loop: CASSGDGGETQFF. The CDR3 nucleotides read TGTGCCAGCAGTGGTGACGGAGGGGAAACGCAGTTCTTC. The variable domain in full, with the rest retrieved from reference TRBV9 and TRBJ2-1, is DSGVTQTPKHLITATGQRVTLRCSPRSGDLSVYWYQQSLDQGLQFLIQYYNGEERAKGNILERFSAQQFPDLHSELNLSSLELGDSALYFCASSGDGGETQFFGPGTRLTVL.

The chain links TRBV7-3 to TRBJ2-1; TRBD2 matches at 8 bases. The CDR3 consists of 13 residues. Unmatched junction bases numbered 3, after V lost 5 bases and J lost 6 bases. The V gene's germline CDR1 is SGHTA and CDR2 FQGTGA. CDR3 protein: CASSPGLGNEQFF. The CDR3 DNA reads TGTGCCAGCAGCCCGGGACTAGGCAATGAGCAGTTCTTC.

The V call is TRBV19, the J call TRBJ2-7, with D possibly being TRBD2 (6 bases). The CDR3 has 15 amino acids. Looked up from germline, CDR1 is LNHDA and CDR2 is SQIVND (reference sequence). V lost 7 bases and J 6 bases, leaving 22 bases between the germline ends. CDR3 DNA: TGTGCCAGTAAACTGGGACCCAACTCGGAGGGCGAGCAGTACTTC. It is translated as CASKLGPNSEGEQYF.

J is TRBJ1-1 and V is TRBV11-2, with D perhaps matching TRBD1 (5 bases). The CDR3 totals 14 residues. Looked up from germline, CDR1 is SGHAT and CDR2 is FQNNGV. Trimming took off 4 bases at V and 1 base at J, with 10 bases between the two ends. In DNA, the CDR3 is TGTGCCAGCAGCTCCGGGGCATGGAACACTGAAGCTTTCTTT. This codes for CASSSGAWNTEAFF.

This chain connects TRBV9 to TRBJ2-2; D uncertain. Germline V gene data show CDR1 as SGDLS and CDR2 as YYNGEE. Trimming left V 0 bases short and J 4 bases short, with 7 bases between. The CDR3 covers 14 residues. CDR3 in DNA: TGTGCCAGCAGCGTAGTGGGCGGCACCGGGGAGCTGTTTTTT. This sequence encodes CASSVVGGTGELFF.

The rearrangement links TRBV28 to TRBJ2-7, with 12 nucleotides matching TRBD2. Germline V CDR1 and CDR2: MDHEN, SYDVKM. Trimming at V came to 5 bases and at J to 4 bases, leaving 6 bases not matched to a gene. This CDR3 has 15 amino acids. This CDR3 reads CASSTLAGGPYEQYF. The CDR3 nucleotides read TGTGCCAGCAGTACGCTAGCGGGAGGGCCGTACGAGCAGTACTTC.

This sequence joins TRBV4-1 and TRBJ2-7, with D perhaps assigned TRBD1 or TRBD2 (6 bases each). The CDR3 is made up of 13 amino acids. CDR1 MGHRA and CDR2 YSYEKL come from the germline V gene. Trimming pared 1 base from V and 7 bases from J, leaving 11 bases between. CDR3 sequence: CASSQVGGLEQYF. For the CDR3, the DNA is TGCGCCAGCAGCCAAGTAGGGGGACTGGAGCAGTACTTC.

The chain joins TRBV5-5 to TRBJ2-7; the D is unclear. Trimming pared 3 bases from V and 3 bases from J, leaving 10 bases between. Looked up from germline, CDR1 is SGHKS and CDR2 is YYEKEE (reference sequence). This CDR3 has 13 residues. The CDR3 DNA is TGTGCCAGCAGCTCTTGGGCCGGCTACGAGCAGTACTTC. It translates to CASSSWAGYEQYF.

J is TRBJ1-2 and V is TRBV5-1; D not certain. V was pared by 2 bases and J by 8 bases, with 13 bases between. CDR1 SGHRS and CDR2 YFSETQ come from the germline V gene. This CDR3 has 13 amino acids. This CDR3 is CASSFDQEDGYTF. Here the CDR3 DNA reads TGCGCCAGCAGCTTTGACCAGGAGGACGGCTACACCTTC.